This TCR beta chain was observed in a study of T cell changes during pregnancy in multiple sclerosis. V lost 7 bases and J lost 8; bases outside the gene matches: 21. In germline, CDR1 is MDHEN, CDR2 SYDVKM. CDR3 length: 18 amino acids. The protocol was immunoSEQ multiplex PCR, while the TCRdb copy is restricted to in-frame clones and leaves out a portion. Here the sample spans approximately 84,000 clones, about 93% being singletons. This clonotype was sampled from a female donor in good health, enrolled as a control in a pregnancy study. The material was peripheral blood, obtained in the second trimester of pregnancy. This sequence joins TRBV28 and TRBJ2-1, with TRBD2 identical over 9 bases. DNA for the CDR3: TGTGCCAGCACCCCGCAGGCTTTGGGGCGGGAGGGCCGGGATGAGCAGTTCTTC. Amino acid sequence: CASTPQALGREGRDEQFF. The entire variable domain, with the rest obtained from reference TRBV28 and TRBJ2-1, is as follows: DVKVTQSSRYLVKRTGEKVFLECVQDMDHENMFWYRQDPGLGLRLIYFSYDVKMKEKGDIPEGYSVSREKKERFSLILESASTNQTSMYLCASTPQALGREGRDEQFFGPGTRLTVL.